One T cell receptor beta chain is described in this entry. The sample is drawn from a study of T cell changes during pregnancy in multiple sclerosis. Profiling relied on immunoSEQ multiplex PCR, and the TCRdb table lists in-frame clones only, not all of them. The profile shows about 70,000 clones, around 94% of them singletons. Germline CDR1 and CDR2: SNHLY and FYNNEI. Trimming removed 6 bases at V and 2 bases at J, with 19 bases between. This CDR3 is built from 16 residues. The TCR comes from a female donor in good health, enrolled as a control in a pregnancy study. The source material was CD8+ T cells from peripheral blood mononuclear cells, sampled in the third trimester of pregnancy. The chain is built from TRBV2 and TRBJ2-5, with D tentatively TRBD2 (5 bases). The CDR3 region is CASRDPDLAPQETQYF. The DNA for the CDR3 is TGTGCCAGCAGGGATCCCGACCTAGCCCCACAAGAGACCCAGTACTTC.